This T cell receptor (beta chain) stems from a study of cytomegalovirus exposure and HLA in healthy donors. In the study overall: Earlier results showed 90 million to 130 million unique TCR beta sequences derived from some 180 million T cells. From HLA-typed donors, an early data release held some 91 million unique TCRs.

A remark on this clone: Its target is not known.

The germline gives CDR1 SGHAT, CDR2 FQNNGV. The ends lost 0 bases at V and 5 bases at J; junction bases unmatched: 4. This CDR3 region has 15 residues. PCR involved 60 Vbeta and 13 Jbeta primers. Repertoires were generated with immunoSEQ multiplex PCR, while TCRdb's copy carries only in-frame clones and drops some. The sample lists 150,000 to 200,000 clones; approximately 80% were seen once. Study-wide findings and caveats: Accurate predictions that matched the HLA-A and HLA-B alleles of most subjects were reportedly made from TCR beta sequences. The study put 150 to 200 TCR beta chains on its list as cytomegalovirus-associated.

The origin of this receptor is a man aged 18-30 years in good health and CMV-seronegative. Sequences were obtained from PBMCs. The chain recombines TRBV11-2 with TRBJ1-1; TRBD1 matches 9 bases. The CDR3 protein is CASSLERQGGTEAFF. The CDR3 region has the DNA TGTGCCAGCAGCTTAGAAAGACAGGGGGGTACTGAAGCTTTCTTT.